This T cell receptor beta chain was recovered during a study of beta chain features in type 1 diabetes. Study-wide results and limits: VDJ junctions in type 1 diabetes patients carried more deletions and fewer insertions. cDNA-based reads could over-represent cells with high TCR expression.

The CDR3 extends over 15 amino acids. Germline V gives CDR1 SGHRS, CDR2 YFSETQ. After removal of 4 bases from V and 0 bases from J, the junction contained 6 bases not matched to a gene. This clone was seen a handful of times. Its antigen is unidentified. Investigators reverse transcribed all isolated RNA, so they sequenced expressed TCRB transcripts. About 4 million reads per sample were averaged for naive, central memory and regulatory samples. Using immunoSEQ multiplex PCR, the repertoire was profiled, and TCRdb retains in-frame clones only, with some absent. The table has almost 350,000 clones, around 20% seen once.

The rearrangement links TRBV5-1 to TRBJ2-7; 8 bases line up with TRBD2. The receptor comes from a woman aged 18-29 years in good health. Sequenced: naive CD4+ T cells from blood. The DNA of the CDR3 is TGCGCCAGCAGCCCCCCAGCGGGAGCCTCCTACGAGCAGTACTTC. This encodes CASSPPAGASYEQYF.